The 5 T cell receptor beta chains below all came from one sample that was sequenced in a study of response to subunit inactivated influenza vaccine. TCRdb fed the RT-PCR reads into MiXCR, producing one record per CDR3 protein. The sample carries around 570,000 distinct CDR3 sequences, over 9% recorded once. Another study also made use of these data, one on T cells expressing NK-cell markers. According to that study: Making the TCR beta cDNA relied on 5'RACE template switching with UMIs.

The sample here was PBMCs from blood, taken on the day of vaccination. The receptors come from a man aged 50 or older who received an inactivated influenza vaccine.

Only a few counts were recorded for this clonotype. This rearrangement joins TRBV28 to TRBJ1-5; 7 nucleotides match TRBD1. The germline gives CDR1 MDHEN, CDR2 SYDVKM. This CDR3 region has 15 residues. With V trimmed by 6 bases and J by 5 bases, 10 bases remained unmatched. The chain's CDR3 is CASSPIDRVDQPQHF. For the CDR3, the DNA is TGTGCCAGCAGCCCCATCGACAGGGTGGATCAGCCCCAGCATTTT.

This sequence joins TRBV4-2 and TRBJ2-1; 10 nucleotides align to TRBD2. Losses at the gene ends were 4 bases for V and 8 bases for J; bases not matched to a gene: 11. The CDR3 sequence is 16 residues long. The germline CDR1 and CDR2 sequences are LGHNA and YNFKEQ. This chain's CDR3 is CASSPLTSGVVHEQFF. The CDR3 DNA sequence: TGTGCCAGCAGCCCCTTAACTAGCGGGGTGGTCCATGAGCAGTTCTTC.

V and J are TRBV4-2 and TRBJ2-5; D gene ambiguous. V gave up 2 bases and J gave up 2 bases, with 9 bases separating them. CDR1 is LGHNA, CDR2 YNFKEQ, per germline. The CDR3 spans 14 residues. CDR3 region: CASSQTSQQETQYF. The CDR3 DNA reads as TGTGCCAGCAGCCAAACAAGTCAACAAGAGACCCAGTACTTC.

The sample holds a few counts of this clonotype. V is TRBV12-3 or TRBV12-4 and J is TRBJ1-4; a possible D gene is TRBD1 (5 bases). The V and J ends lost 6 bases and 6 bases respectively, with 11 bases between them. CDR3 length equals 13 residues. The CDR3 here is CASRGGLDEKLFF. DNA for the CDR3: TGTGCCAGCAGGGGGGGTCTCGATGAAAAACTGTTTTTT.

Note on this clonotype: Relative to the germline gene, one junction end is altered; a read error may explain this. The chain employs TRBV7-2 and TRBJ1-3, with 12 nucleotides matching TRBD1. The germline CDR1 and CDR2 sequences are SGHTA and FQGNSA. The CDR3 contains 17 residues. CDR3 bases: TGTGCCAGCAGCTTATTAGGGACAGGGGGCTCTGGAAACACCGTATATTTT. Protein sequence: CASSLLGTGGSGNTVYF.